This T cell receptor (beta chain) was retrieved from a study of CD8+CD57+ T cells in acquired aplastic anemia. This clonotype was counted a few times. Antigen specificity is unknown. The junction does not match germline at one end; this may be a read error. Sequencing was done on patients that had shown CD8+CD57+ cell expansion by flow cytometry. Study-level points and caveats: It was found that 25 to 35 CD8+ CDR3 sequences were shared between patients and controls.

The germline CDR1 and CDR2 sequences are SGHVS and FNYEAQ. CDR3 size: 15 residues. The use of genomic DNA as template underpinned the TCR beta VDJ and CDR3 profiling. TCRdb passed the reads through MiXCR, listing each CDR3 protein once. The top ten clones hold 50% to 70% of a sample with about 41,000 distinct CDR3 sequences, less than 65% of them seen once. Sequencing used sorted CD4+, CD8+, or CD8+CD57+ T cells (not recorded which) from PBMCs. The chain employs TRBV7-6 and TRBJ2-3; 11 bases are shared with TRBD2. The TCR was taken from a human donor with aplastic anemia. The CDR3 sequence is CASSLAGGPTDTQYF. The CDR3 DNA reads as TGTGCCAGCAGTTTAGCGGGGGGGCCTACAGATACGCAGTATTTT.